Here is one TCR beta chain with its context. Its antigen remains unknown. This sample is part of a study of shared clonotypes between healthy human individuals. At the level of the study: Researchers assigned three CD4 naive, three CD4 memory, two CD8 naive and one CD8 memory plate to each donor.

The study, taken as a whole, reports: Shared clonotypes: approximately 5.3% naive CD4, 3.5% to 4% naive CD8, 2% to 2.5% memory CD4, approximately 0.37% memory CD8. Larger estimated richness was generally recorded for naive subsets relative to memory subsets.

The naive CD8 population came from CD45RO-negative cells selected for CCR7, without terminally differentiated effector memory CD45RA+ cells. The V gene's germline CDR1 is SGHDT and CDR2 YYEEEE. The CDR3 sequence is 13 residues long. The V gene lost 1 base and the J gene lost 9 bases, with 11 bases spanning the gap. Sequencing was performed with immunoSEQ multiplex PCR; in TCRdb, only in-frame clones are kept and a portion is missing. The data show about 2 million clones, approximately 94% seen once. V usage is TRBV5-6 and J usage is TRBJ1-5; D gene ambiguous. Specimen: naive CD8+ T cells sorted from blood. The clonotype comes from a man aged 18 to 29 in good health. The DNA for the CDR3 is TGTGCCAGCAGCTTGTGGGTTTCGGGGCCCCAGCATTTT. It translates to CASSLWVSGPQHF.